The clone carrying this TCR beta chain has only a few counts. Its cognate antigen is unknown. Assay used: immunoSEQ multiplex PCR; TCRdb lists only in-frame clones, some missing. The repertoire has around 94,000 clones, approximately 88% of them found once; the top ten carry about 3.7%. The source of the sample is a study of T cell responses to AZD1222 COVID-19 vaccine. Study-wide findings and caveats: Spike-spanning, vaccine-associated CD4 TCRs were dominant at 160-218 and 743-854.

The CDR3 is 14 residues long. V lost 3 bases and J lost 0, with 11 bases in between. The germline CDR1 and CDR2 sequences are SQVTM and ANQGSEA. Sequences were derived from peripheral blood, sampled on day 0 of AZD1222 vaccination. The TCR was taken from an adult in good health. The rearrangement links TRBV29-1 to TRBJ1-1, with D hard to call. The CDR3 loop is CSVDAGLLNTEAFF. CDR3 bases: TGCAGCGTTGATGCCGGACTCCTGAACACTGAAGCTTTCTTT.